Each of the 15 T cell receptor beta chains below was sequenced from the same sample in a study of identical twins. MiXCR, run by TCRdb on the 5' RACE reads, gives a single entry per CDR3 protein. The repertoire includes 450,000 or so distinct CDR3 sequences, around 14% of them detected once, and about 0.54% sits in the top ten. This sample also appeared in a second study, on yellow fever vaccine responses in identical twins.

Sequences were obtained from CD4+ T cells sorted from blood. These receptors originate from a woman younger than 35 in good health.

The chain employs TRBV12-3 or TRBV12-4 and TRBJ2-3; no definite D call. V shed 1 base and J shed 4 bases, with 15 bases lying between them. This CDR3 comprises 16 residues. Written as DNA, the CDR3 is TGTGCCAGCAGTTTAGAACAGATAGGTGGATCAGATACGCAGTATTTT. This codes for CASSLEQIGGSDTQYF.

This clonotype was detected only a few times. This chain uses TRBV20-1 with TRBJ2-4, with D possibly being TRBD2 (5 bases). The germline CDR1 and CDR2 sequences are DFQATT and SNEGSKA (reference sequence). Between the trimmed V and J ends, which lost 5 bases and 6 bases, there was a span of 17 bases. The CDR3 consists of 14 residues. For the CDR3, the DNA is TGCAGTGCTGGCGGACCCCTAGAGGGAAACATTCAGTACTTC. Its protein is CSAGGPLEGNIQYF.

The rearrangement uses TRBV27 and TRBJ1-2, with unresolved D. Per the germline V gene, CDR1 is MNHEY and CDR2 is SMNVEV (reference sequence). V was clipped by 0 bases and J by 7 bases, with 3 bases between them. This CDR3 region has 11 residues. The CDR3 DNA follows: TGTGCCAGCAGTTTATCACCTGGCTACACCTTC. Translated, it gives CASSLSPGYTF.

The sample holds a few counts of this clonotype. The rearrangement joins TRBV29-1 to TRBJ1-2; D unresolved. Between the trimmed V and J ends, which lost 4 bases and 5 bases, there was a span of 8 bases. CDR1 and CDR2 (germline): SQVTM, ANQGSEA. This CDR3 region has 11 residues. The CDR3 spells CSVAEGYGYTF. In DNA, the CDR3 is TGCAGCGTTGCTGAAGGGTATGGCTACACCTTC.

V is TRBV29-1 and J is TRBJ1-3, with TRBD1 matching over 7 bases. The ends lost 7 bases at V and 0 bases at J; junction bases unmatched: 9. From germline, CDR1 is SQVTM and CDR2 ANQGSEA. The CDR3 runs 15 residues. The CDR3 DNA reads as TGCAGCGCTAAATCCGGGACAGACTCTGGAAACACCATATATTTT. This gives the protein CSAKSGTDSGNTIYF.

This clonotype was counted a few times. The CDR3 here is CSGRLAGGADTQYF. As DNA, the CDR3 is TGCAGCGGCCGACTAGCGGGCGGGGCAGATACGCAGTATTTT. The gene calls are TRBV29-1 and TRBJ2-3; 10 bases agree with TRBD2. The junction had 8 bases not matched to a gene; V was cut back by 7 bases and J by 4 bases. The germline gives CDR1 SQVTM, CDR2 ANQGSEA. This CDR3 region has 14 residues.

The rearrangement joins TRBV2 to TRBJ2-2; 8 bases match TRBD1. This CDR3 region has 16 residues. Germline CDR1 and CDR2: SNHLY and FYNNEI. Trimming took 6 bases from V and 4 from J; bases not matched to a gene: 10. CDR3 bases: TGTGCCAGCAGAAGACAGGGGAAGAGGGTCACCGGGGAGCTGTTTTTT. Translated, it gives CASRRQGKRVTGELFF.

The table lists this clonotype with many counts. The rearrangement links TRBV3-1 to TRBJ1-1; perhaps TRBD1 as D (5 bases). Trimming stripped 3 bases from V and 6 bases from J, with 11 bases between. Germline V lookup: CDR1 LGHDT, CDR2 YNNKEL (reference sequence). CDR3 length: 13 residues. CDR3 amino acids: CASSQGRGAEAFF. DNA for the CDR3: TGTGCCAGCAGCCAGGGGAGGGGCGCTGAAGCTTTCTTT.

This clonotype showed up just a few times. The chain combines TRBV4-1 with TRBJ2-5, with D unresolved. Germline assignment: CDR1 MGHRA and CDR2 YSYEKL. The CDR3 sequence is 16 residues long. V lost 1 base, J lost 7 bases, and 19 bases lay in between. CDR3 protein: CASSQVYRDPSGTQYF. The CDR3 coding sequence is TGCGCCAGCAGCCAAGTGTATCGTGACCCCTCGGGGACCCAGTACTTC.

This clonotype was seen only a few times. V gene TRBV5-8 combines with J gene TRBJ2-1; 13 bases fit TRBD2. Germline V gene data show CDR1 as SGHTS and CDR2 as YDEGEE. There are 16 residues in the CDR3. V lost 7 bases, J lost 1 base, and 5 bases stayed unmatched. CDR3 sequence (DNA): TGTGCCAGCGGGACGGGACTAGCGGGGTCCTACAATGAGCAGTTCTTC. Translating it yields CASGTGLAGSYNEQFF. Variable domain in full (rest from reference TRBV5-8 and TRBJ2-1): EAGVTQSPTHLIKTRGQQATLRCSPISGHTSVYWYQQALGLGLQFLLWYDEGEERNRGNFPPRFSGRQFPNYSSELNVNALELEDSALYLCASGTGLAGSYNEQFFGPGTRLTVL.

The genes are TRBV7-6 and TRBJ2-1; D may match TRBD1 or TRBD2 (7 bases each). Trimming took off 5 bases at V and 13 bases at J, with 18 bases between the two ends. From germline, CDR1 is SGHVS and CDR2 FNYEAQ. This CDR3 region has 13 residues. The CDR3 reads CASSPRGGSGQFF. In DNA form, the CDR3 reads TGTGCCAGCAGCCCCAGGGGGGGGTCGGGTCAGTTCTTC. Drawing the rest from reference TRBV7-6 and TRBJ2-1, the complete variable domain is GAGVSQSPRYKVTKRGQDVALRCDPISGHVSLYWYRQALGQGPEFLTYFNYEAQQDKSGLPNDRFSAERPEGSISTLTIQRTEQRDSAMYRCASSPRGGSGQFFGPGTRLTVL.

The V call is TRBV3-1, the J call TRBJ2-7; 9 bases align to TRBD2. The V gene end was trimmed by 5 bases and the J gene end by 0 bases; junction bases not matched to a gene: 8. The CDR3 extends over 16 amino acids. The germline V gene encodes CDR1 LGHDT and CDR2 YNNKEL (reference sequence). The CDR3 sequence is CASSTLGGGASYEQYF. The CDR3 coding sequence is TGTGCCAGCAGCACCCTCGGCGGGGGGGCCTCCTACGAGCAGTACTTC.

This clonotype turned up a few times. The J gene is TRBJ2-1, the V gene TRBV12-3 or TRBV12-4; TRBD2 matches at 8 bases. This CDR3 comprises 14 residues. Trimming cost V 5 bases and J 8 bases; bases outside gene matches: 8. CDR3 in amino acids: CASSPSGGGHEQFF. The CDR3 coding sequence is TGTGCCAGCAGTCCGTCTGGCGGGGGGCATGAGCAGTTCTTC.

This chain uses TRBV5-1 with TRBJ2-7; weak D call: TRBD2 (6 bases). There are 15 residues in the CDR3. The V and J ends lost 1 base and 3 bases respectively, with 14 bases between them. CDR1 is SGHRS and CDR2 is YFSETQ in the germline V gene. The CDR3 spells CASSLTITGSYEQYF. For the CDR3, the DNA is TGCGCCAGCAGCTTGACTATAACCGGGAGCTACGAGCAGTACTTC.

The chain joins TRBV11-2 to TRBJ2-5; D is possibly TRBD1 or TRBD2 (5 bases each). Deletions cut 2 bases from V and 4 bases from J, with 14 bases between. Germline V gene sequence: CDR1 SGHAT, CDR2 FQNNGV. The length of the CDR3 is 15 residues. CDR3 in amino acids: CASSLTTGQGETQYF. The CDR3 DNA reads TGTGCCAGCAGCTTAACAACGGGGCAGGGAGAGACCCAGTACTTC. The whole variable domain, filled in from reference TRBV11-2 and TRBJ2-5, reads EAGVAQSPRYKIIEKRQSVAFWCNPISGHATLYWYQQILGQGPKLLIQFQNNGVVDDSQLPKDRFSAERLKGVDSTLKIQPAKLEDSAVYLCASSLTTGQGETQYFGPGTRLLVL.